The clone carrying this TCR beta chain was seen only a few times. As originally analysed: Reference gene primer amplification yielded estimated nucleated cell counts. Sequencing was performed with immunoSEQ multiplex PCR; in TCRdb, only in-frame clones are kept and a portion is missing. V and J calls and clone size are as listed in that table; D and trimming were resolved from the DNA. The sample shows some 67,000 clones, about four fifths of them seen only once. Germline assignment: CDR1 SGHRS and CDR2 YFSETQ. V lost 4 bases, J lost 2 bases, and 13 bases lay in between. There are 15 residues in the CDR3. The data derive from a study of blood T cell repertoires in COVID-19. Study background: There were acute and convalescent COVID-19 samples, and they came from the United States, Italy and Spain. PBMCs, B-cell-depleted T cells, or T cells provided the cDNA or gDNA that made up the material.

J is TRBJ1-5 and V is TRBV5-1, with D possibly being TRBD1 (6 bases). The receptor was derived from a woman in her fifties or sixties with acute or convalescent COVID-19. Sequencing was carried out using peripheral blood. As DNA, the CDR3 is TGCGCCAGCAGCGCCGCAGGGGAAGGCAATCAGCCCCAGCATTTT. Amino acid sequence: CASSAAGEGNQPQHF.